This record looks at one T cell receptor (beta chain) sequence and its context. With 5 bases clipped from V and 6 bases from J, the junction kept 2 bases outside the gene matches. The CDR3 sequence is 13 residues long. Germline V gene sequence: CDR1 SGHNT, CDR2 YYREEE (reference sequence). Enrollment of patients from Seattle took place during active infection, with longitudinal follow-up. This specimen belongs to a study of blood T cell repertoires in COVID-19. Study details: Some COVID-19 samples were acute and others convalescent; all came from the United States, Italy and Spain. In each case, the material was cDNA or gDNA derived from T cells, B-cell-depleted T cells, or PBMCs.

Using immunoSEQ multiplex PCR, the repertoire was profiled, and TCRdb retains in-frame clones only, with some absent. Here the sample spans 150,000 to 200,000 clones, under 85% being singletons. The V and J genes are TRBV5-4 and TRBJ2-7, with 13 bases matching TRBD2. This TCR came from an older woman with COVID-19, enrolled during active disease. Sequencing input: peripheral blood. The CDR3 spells CASRLAGGPEQYF. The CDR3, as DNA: TGTGCCAGCAGACTAGCGGGAGGGCCCGAGCAGTACTTC.